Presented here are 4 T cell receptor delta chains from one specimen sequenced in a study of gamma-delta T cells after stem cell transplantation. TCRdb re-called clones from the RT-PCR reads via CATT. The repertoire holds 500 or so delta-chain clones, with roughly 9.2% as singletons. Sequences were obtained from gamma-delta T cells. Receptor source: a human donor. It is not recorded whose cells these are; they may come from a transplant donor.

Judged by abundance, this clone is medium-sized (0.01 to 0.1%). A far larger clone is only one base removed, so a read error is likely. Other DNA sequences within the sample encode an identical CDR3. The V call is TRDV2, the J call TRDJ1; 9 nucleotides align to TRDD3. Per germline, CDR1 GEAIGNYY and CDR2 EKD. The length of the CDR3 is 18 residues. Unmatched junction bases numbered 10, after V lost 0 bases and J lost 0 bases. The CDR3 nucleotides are TGTGCCTGTGACACCGTAACTGGGGGACCACCTTACACCGATAAACTCATCTTT. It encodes CACDTVTGGPPYTDKLIF.

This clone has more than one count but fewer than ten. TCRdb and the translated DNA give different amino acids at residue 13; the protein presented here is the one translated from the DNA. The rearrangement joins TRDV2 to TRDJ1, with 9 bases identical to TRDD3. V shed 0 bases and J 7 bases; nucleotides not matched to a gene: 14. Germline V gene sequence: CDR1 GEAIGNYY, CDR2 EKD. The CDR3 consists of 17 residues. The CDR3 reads CACDTLPLGDRNGKLIF. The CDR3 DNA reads TGTGCCTGTGACACCCTTCCTTTGGGGGATAGGAACGGTAAACTCATCTTT.

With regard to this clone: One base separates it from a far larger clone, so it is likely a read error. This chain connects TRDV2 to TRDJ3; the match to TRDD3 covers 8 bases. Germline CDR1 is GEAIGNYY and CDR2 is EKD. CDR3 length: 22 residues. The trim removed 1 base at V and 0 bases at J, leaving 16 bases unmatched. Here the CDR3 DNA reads TGTGCCTGTGACACTGGAACTGGGGGTCCTCTCTTAAGCTCCTGGGACACCCGACAGATGTTTTTC. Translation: CACDTGTGGPLLSSWDTRQMFF.

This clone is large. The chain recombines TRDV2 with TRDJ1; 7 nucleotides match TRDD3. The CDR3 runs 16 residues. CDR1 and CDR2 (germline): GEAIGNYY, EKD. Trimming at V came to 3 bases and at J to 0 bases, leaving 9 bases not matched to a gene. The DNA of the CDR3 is TGTGCCTGTGACCCCGTACTGGGGAGGTACACCGATAAACTCATCTTT. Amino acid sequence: CACDPVLGRYTDKLIF.